The 13 T cell receptor beta chains reported below all come from one sample, sequenced in a study of blood T cell repertoires in COVID-19. The repertoire was sequenced with immunoSEQ multiplex PCR; TCRdb's copy has only in-frame clones and lacks some. The sample lists around 210,000 clones; 70% to 90% were seen once. Input material: peripheral blood. The receptors here all came from a man aged 50-60 years with COVID-19, enrolled during active disease.

The rearrangement joins TRBV5-4 to TRBJ2-3; the D is unclear. Trimming pared 2 bases from V and 1 base from J, leaving 8 bases between. The CDR3 spans 14 residues. Germline lookup yields CDR1 SGHNT and CDR2 YYREEE (reference sequence). The CDR3 region has the DNA TGTGCCAGCAGCTTAGGTCGGGGCACAGATACGCAGTATTTT. The encoded protein is CASSLGRGTDTQYF.

The chain is built from TRBV27 and TRBJ2-7; 7 nucleotides line up with TRBD1. V lost 5 bases and J lost 2; bases outside the gene matches: 9. CDR1 and CDR2 (germline): MNHEY, SMNVEV (reference sequence). The CDR3 consists of 15 residues. CDR3 amino acids: CASSTRQGVAYEQYF. CDR3 bases: TGTGCCAGCAGTACCAGACAGGGAGTCGCCTACGAGCAGTACTTC.

The V gene is TRBV6-6, the J gene TRBJ2-5, with 13 bases matching TRBD2. The trim removed 2 bases at V and 2 bases at J, leaving 2 bases unmatched. Germline loops: CDR1 MNHNY, CDR2 SVGAGI (reference sequence). This CDR3 has 16 amino acids. The CDR3 protein is CASSYTLAGGQETQYF. The CDR3 DNA reads TGTGCCAGCAGTTACACACTAGCGGGGGGGCAAGAGACCCAGTACTTC.

The V call is TRBV5-1, the J call TRBJ1-2; TRBD1 matches at 8 bases. This CDR3 has 14 amino acids. V trimming: 4 bases; J trimming: 7 bases; junction bases outside the gene matches: 9. The germline V gene encodes CDR1 SGHRS and CDR2 YFSETQ. This chain's CDR3 is CASSRQTGTGGYTF. CDR3 nucleotide sequence: TGCGCCAGCAGCCGTCAGACAGGGACAGGTGGCTACACCTTC.

The chain uses TRBV18 and TRBJ1-3, with TRBD1 identical over 7 bases. The ends lost 3 bases at V and 0 bases at J; junction bases unmatched: 5. The CDR3 is 16 amino acids. CDR1 is KGHSH and CDR2 is LQKENI in the germline V gene. The CDR3 region is CASSPRGQSSGNTIYF. CDR3 DNA sequence: TGTGCCAGCTCACCGCGGGGACAGAGCTCTGGAAACACCATATATTTT.

The V call is TRBV3-1 (or the pseudogene TRBV3-2), the J call TRBJ2-3, with TRBD2 identical over 12 bases. This CDR3 comprises 17 residues. After removal of 0 bases from V and 3 bases from J, the junction contained 4 bases not matched to a gene. Germline V gene sequence: CDR1 LGHDT, CDR2 YNNKEL (reference sequence). The CDR3 reads CASSQERLAGATDTQYF. The CDR3 region has the DNA TGTGCCAGCAGCCAAGAACGACTAGCGGGAGCGACAGATACGCAGTATTTT.

This chain joins TRBV28 and TRBJ2-1; 9 nucleotides agree with TRBD1. CDR1 and CDR2 (germline): MDHEN, SYDVKM. Germline trimming cut 5 bases from V and 2 bases from J; bases unmatched to any gene: 10. The CDR3 is 17 residues long. CDR3 sequence: CASSPGDRVGPYNEQFF. In DNA, the CDR3 is TGTGCCAGCAGTCCTGGGGACAGGGTTGGTCCCTACAATGAGCAGTTCTTC.

This clone turned up a few times. This chain uses TRBV19 with TRBJ2-7; D is perhaps TRBD1 (5 bases). Trimming shortened V by 5 bases and J by 3 bases, and 14 bases separated the two germline ends. CDR1 LNHDA and CDR2 SQIVND come from the germline V gene (reference sequence). The CDR3 is 14 residues long. DNA for the CDR3: TGTGCCAGTAGTCCTCGACAGAGCCGCTACGAGCAGTACTTC. This translates into CASSPRQSRYEQYF.

The V call is TRBV18, the J call TRBJ2-3; tentatively, D is TRBD2 (6 bases). The CDR3 is 16 amino acids. In germline, CDR1 is KGHSH, CDR2 LQKENI. Trimming shortened V by 8 bases and J by 2 bases, and 20 bases separated the two germline ends. Written as DNA, the CDR3 is TGTGCCAGCCGCCCATCACGGGGGAGTTCCACAGATACGCAGTATTTT. Its protein product is CASRPSRGSSTDTQYF.

The chain links TRBV18 to TRBJ2-5, with D unclear. The CDR3 is 12 amino acids. V was shortened by 1 base and J by 5 bases, with 5 bases between the two germline ends. Germline loops: CDR1 KGHSH, CDR2 LQKENI. CDR3 residues: CASSPLSETQYF. The CDR3, as DNA: TGTGCCAGCTCACCACTTTCGGAGACCCAGTACTTC. Complete variable domain (other parts from reference TRBV18 and TRBJ2-5): NAGVMQNPRHLVRRRGQEARLRCSPMKGHSHVYWYRQLPEEGLKFMVYLQKENIIDESGMPKERFSAEFPKEGPSILRIQQVVRGDSAAYFCASSPLSETQYFGPGTRLLVL.

The V gene is TRBV6-6, the J gene TRBJ1-1; 8 positions match TRBD1. The CDR3 extends over 15 amino acids. J was trimmed by 4 bases and V by 4 bases; bases with no gene match: 8. From germline, CDR1 is MNHNY and CDR2 SVGAGI (reference sequence). The CDR3 spells CASSLNGQGSTEAFF. CDR3 coding DNA: TGTGCCAGCAGTTTAAACGGACAGGGTAGCACTGAAGCTTTCTTT.

This clone was recorded a few times. The rearrangement uses TRBV7-3 and TRBJ1-6; 10 bases agree with TRBD1. With 5 bases clipped from V and 8 bases from J, the junction kept 6 bases outside the gene matches. CDR1 is SGHTA and CDR2 is FQGTGA in the germline V gene. This CDR3 has 15 amino acids. This CDR3 is CASSTGTGVHSPLHF. In DNA, the CDR3 is TGTGCCAGCAGCACCGGGACAGGGGTACATTCACCCCTCCACTTT.

The V gene is TRBV5-1, the J gene TRBJ1-1; D is possibly TRBD1 (5 bases). The CDR3 contains 15 residues. CDR1 SGHRS and CDR2 YFSETQ come from the germline V gene. V was cut by 0 bases and J by 4 bases, with 13 bases left in between. Written as DNA, the CDR3 is TGCGCCAGCAGCTTGGTGGACAACCCTTTCACTGAAGCTTTCTTT. It translates to CASSLVDNPFTEAFF. Filled out from reference TRBV5-1 and TRBJ1-1, the complete variable domain reads KAGVTQTPRYLIKTRGQQVTLSCSPISGHRSVSWYQQTPGQGLQFLFEYFSETQRNKGNFPGRFSGRQFSNSRSEMNVSTLELGDSALYLCASSLVDNPFTEAFFGQGTRLTVV.